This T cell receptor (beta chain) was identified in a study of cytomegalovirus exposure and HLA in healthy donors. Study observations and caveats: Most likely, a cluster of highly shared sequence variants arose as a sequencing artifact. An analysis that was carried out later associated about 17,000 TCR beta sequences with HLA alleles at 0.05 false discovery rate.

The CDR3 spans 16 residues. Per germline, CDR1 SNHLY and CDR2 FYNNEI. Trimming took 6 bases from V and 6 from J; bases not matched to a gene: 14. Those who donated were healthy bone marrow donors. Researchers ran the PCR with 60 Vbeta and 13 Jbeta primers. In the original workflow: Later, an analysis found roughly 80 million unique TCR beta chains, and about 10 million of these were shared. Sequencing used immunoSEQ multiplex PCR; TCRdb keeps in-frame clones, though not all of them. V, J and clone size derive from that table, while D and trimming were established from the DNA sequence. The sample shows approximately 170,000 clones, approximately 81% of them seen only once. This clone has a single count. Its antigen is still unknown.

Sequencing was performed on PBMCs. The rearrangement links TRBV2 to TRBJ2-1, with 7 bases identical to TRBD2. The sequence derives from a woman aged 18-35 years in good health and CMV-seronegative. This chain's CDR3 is CASRLSGTTFRNEQFF. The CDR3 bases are TGTGCCAGCAGGTTATCCGGGACTACCTTTCGCAATGAGCAGTTCTTC.